This TCR beta chain was identified in a study of patients and donors after allogeneic stem cell transplantation. The germline CDR1 and CDR2 sequences are MDHEN and SYDVKM. V shed 5 bases and J shed 0 bases, with 5 bases lying between them. CDR3 length: 14 residues. TCRdb fed the RT-PCR reads into MiXCR, producing one record per CDR3 protein. This table has 200,000 to 250,000 distinct CDR3 sequences, 13% to 15% appearing once. The chain uses TRBV28 and TRBJ1-6; the D gene is possibly TRBD1 (5 bases). Material for sequencing was blood, either unsorted or a sorted T cell fraction (not recorded which). The receptor was isolated from a human donor who was either an allogeneic HSCT recipient or a stem cell or donor lymphocyte infusion donor (not recorded which). It is not recorded whose cells these are; they may come from a transplant donor. This chain's CDR3 is CASSQGSYNSPLHF. CDR3 nucleotide sequence: TGTGCCAGCAGTCAGGGCTCCTATAATTCACCCCTCCACTTT. The whole variable domain, filled in from reference TRBV28 and TRBJ1-6, reads DVKVTQSSRYLVKRTGEKVFLECVQDMDHENMFWYRQDPGLGLRLIYFSYDVKMKEKGDIPEGYSVSREKKERFSLILESASTNQTSMYLCASSQGSYNSPLHFGNGTRLTVT.